This passage covers 10 T cell receptor beta chains from one sample sequenced in a study of T cell repertoires in cytomegalovirus infection. Via MiXCR, TCRdb re-called the reads, giving one row per CDR3 protein. The profile shows some 400,000 distinct CDR3 sequences, roughly 18% of them singletons. Sample: PBMCs. Receptor source: a human donor in good health (CMV status not recorded). Some clones in this sample may be carry-over from other donors' samples.

The V gene is TRBV6-1, the J gene TRBJ2-1; 9 bases match TRBD2. V gave up 6 bases and J gave up 8 bases; unmatched junction bases: 8. The CDR3 has 14 amino acids. Germline assignment: CDR1 MNHNS and CDR2 SASEGT. The CDR3, as DNA: TGTGCCAGCAGGCGCGGGAGGGCCAGTTATGAGCAGTTCTTC. The encoded protein is CASRRGRASYEQFF.

In this sample, this clonotype turned up many times. The chain recombines TRBV7-2 with TRBJ2-3; tentatively, D is TRBD2 (6 bases). Germline V lookup: CDR1 SGHTA, CDR2 FQGNSA. V dropped 1 base and J dropped 1 base, with 15 bases sitting between them. The CDR3 runs 17 residues. CDR3 nucleotide sequence: TGTGCCAGCAGCTTAGTAGCGACTAGGCGAGGCACAGATACGCAGTATTTT. Translation gives CASSLVATRRGTDTQYF.

This clonotype came up many times. The V and J genes are TRBV12-3 or TRBV12-4 and TRBJ2-5; 12 nucleotides agree with TRBD2. V trimming: 5 bases; J trimming: 2 bases; junction bases outside the gene matches: 6. The CDR3 loop spans 16 amino acids. The DNA for the CDR3 is TGTGCCAGCAGTCGACGGACTAGCGGGGCTCAAGAGACCCAGTACTTC. Its translation: CASSRRTSGAQETQYF.

This rearrangement joins TRBV6-5 to TRBJ2-2, with D unresolved. The V end was cut by 0 bases, the J end by 6 bases, with 8 bases between. The CDR3 has 14 amino acids. Germline V gene sequence: CDR1 MNHEY, CDR2 SVGAGI. CDR3 region: CASSYSLGSGELFF. In DNA form, the CDR3 reads TGTGCCAGCAGTTACTCGCTCGGGTCCGGGGAGCTGTTTTTT.

In its sample, this clonotype was seen a few times. The chain combines TRBV12-3 or TRBV12-4 with TRBJ2-7; no firm D call. Trimming took off 6 bases at V and 3 bases at J, with 15 bases between the two ends. The CDR3 is made up of 14 amino acids. CDR3: CASSRTSPYYEQYF. The CDR3 DNA reads TGTGCCAGCAGCCGAACATCTCCCTACTACGAGCAGTACTTC.

The gene calls are TRBV15 and TRBJ1-3; D gene unclear. This CDR3 is 16 amino acids long. Trimming stripped 3 bases from V and 0 bases from J, with 12 bases between. Germline V gene data show CDR1 as LNHNV and CDR2 as YYDKDF (reference sequence). As DNA, the CDR3 is TGTGCCACCAGCAGCGTCAGCCCCCGCTCTGGAAACACCATATATTTT. This translates into CATSSVSPRSGNTIYF.

This clonotype was found many times. V gene TRBV7-2 combines with J gene TRBJ1-5; D is perhaps TRBD1 (6 bases). The CDR3 contains 16 residues. Per germline, CDR1 SGHTA and CDR2 FQGNSA. Trimming shortened V by 5 bases and J by 7 bases, and 21 bases separated the two germline ends. The CDR3 protein is CASSPQGGVATQPQHF. CDR3 coding DNA: TGTGCCAGCAGCCCCCAAGGGGGGGTGGCTACGCAGCCCCAGCATTTT.

A few counts support this clonotype. The gene calls are TRBV5-1 and TRBJ2-1, with 7 bases that match TRBD1. Germline CDR1 reads SGHRS; CDR2 reads YFSETQ. The CDR3 consists of 14 residues. Trimming removed 0 bases from V and 4 bases from J; junction bases left unmatched: 1. The CDR3 spells CASSLGTGYNEQFF. The CDR3 nucleotides read TGCGCCAGCAGCTTGGGGACAGGTTACAATGAGCAGTTCTTC.

The rearrangement uses TRBV6-2 or TRBV6-3 and TRBJ2-3; 14 nucleotides match TRBD2. CDR3 length: 16 amino acids. V was pared by 8 bases and J by 0 bases, with 4 bases of the junction left unmatched. Germline V CDR1 and CDR2: MNHEY, SVGEGT. The CDR3 DNA is TGTGCCAGCGACCGGACTAGCGGGAGGAGCACAGATACGCAGTATTTT. It encodes CASDRTSGRSTDTQYF.

This clonotype was observed many times. The V call is TRBV7-2, the J call TRBJ1-2; TRBD1 aligns across 10 bases. This CDR3 has 17 residues. J gave up 0 bases and V 1 base, and 5 bases lay outside the gene matches. Germline CDR1 SGHTA, CDR2 FQGNSA. CDR3 residues: CASSLVRGQGTNYGYTF. Written as DNA, the CDR3 is TGTGCCAGCAGCTTAGTAAGGGGACAGGGGACTAACTATGGCTACACCTTC.